This TCR beta chain emerged from a study of blood T cell repertoires in COVID-19. Study context: Italy, Spain and the United States were the sources of the convalescent and acute COVID-19 samples. PBMCs, B-cell-depleted T cells, or T cells provided the cDNA or gDNA that made up the material.

Trimming removed 6 bases from V and 1 base from J; junction bases left unmatched: 7. The CDR3 covers 16 residues. CDR1 and CDR2 (germline): SNHLY, FYNNEI. In the authors' workflow: Estimated nucleated cell counts came from reference gene primer amplification. Generated by immunoSEQ multiplex PCR, the TCRdb table keeps only in-frame clones and is missing some. V and J calls and clone size are as listed in that table; D and trimming were resolved from the DNA. Altogether roughly 43,000 clones are present, 85% to 90% being singletons, with the ten largest covering around 2.9%. This TCR came from a man aged 50 to 59 with active COVID-19. This chain connects TRBV2 to TRBJ2-1; 9 bases match TRBD1. The sample comprised peripheral blood. The CDR3 region has the DNA TGTGCCAGCAGGAGAGCGGGGACAGGGTCCTACAATGAGCAGTTCTTC. As protein: CASRRAGTGSYNEQFF.